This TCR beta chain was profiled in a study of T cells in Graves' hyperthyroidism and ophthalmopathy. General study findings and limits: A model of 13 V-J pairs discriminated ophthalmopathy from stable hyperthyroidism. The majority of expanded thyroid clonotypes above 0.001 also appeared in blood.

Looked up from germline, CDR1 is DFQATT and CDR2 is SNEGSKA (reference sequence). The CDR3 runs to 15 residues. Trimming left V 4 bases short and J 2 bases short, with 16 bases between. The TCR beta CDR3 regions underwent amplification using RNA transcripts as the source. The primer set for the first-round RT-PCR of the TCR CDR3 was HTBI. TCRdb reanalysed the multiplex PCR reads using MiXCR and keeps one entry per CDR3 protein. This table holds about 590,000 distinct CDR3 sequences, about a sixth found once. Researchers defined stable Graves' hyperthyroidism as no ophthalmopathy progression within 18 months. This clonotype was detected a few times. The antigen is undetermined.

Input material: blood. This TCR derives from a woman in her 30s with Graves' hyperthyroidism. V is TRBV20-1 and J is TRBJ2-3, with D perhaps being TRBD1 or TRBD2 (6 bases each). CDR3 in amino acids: CSAKGGSGNTDTQYF. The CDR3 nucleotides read TGCAGTGCTAAAGGGGGTAGCGGAAACACAGATACGCAGTATTTT.